This entry describes one T cell receptor beta chain. This entry belongs to a study of control samples from healthy donors and cancer patients. Germline V gives CDR1 KGHSH, CDR2 LQKENI. V was shortened by 1 base and J by 3 bases, with 7 bases between the two germline ends. This CDR3 has 14 residues. Method: immunoSEQ multiplex PCR; TCRdb's copy keeps in-frame clones and lacks some. The sample has approximately 150,000 clones, 88% seen once. The sequenced sample consisted of blood. The TCR comes from a man between 18 and 35 years old in good health. V is TRBV18 and J is TRBJ1-5, with a weak D call TRBD1 (5 bases). DNA for the CDR3: TGTGCCAGCTCACCACTCAGGGACAATCAGCCCCAGCATTTT. Its translation: CASSPLRDNQPQHF.